Listed here are 15 T cell receptor beta chains from one sample, sequenced in a study of blood T cell repertoires in COVID-19. TCRdb's table, derived via immunoSEQ multiplex PCR, lists solely in-frame clones and lacks some. This table holds fewer than 250,000 clones, 80% to 90% found once. Sequenced sample: PBMCs or T cells enriched from blood (not recorded which). The receptors here all came from a man in his thirties or forties in a cohort exposed to, infected with or recovered from COVID-19 (not recorded which).

The gene calls are TRBV5-1 and TRBJ1-5; D is undetermined. The CDR3 covers 15 residues. Germline V gene data show CDR1 as SGHRS and CDR2 as YFSETQ. Trimming cost V 0 bases and J 2 bases, with 9 bases left between them. The CDR3 nucleotides read TGCGCCAGCAGCTTGGACTTTACGGGCAATCAGCCCCAGCATTTT. Translated, it gives CASSLDFTGNQPQHF. Together with reference TRBV5-1 and TRBJ1-5, the CDR3 gives the full variable domain: KAGVTQTPRYLIKTRGQQVTLSCSPISGHRSVSWYQQTPGQGLQFLFEYFSETQRNKGNFPGRFSGRQFSNSRSEMNVSTLELGDSALYLCASSLDFTGNQPQHFGDGTRLSIL.

About this clone itself: It is unclear where the CDR3 begins or ends on the DNA, so no DNA is shown, and the CDR3 is as TCRdb lists it. The gene calls are TRBV7-9 and TRBJ1-1; the D segment call TRBD1 is taken from the table without a DNA check. Germline V CDR1 and CDR2: SEHNR, FQNEAQ (reference sequence). The CDR3 sequence runs 16 residues, both termini included. Here the CDR3 reads CASSLGFLAVNTEAFF.

As regards this clone: Other DNA sequences in this specimen translate into the identical CDR3. The rearrangement links TRBV13 to TRBJ2-7; no clear D gene. Trimming took off 2 bases at V and 0 bases at J, with 8 bases between the two ends. There are 14 residues in the CDR3. The germline V gene encodes CDR1 PRHDT and CDR2 FYEKMQ (reference sequence). The CDR3 is CASSLSGSSYEQYF. CDR3 DNA sequence: TGTGCCAGCAGCTTATCAGGAAGCTCCTACGAGCAGTACTTC.

The chain couples TRBV5-5 to TRBJ2-2; maybe TRBD1 (6 bases). CDR3 length equals 17 residues. Germline V gene sequence: CDR1 SGHKS, CDR2 YYEKEE (reference sequence). V shed 2 bases and J shed 0 bases, with 14 bases lying between them. DNA for the CDR3: TGTGCCAGCAGCTTTCAATTGGCAGGGGCGAACACCGGGGAGCTGTTTTTT. It encodes CASSFQLAGANTGELFF.

The V and J genes are TRBV5-6 and TRBJ2-7, with D perhaps matching TRBD1 (6 bases). Germline V gene sequence: CDR1 SGHDT, CDR2 YYEEEE. CDR3 length: 14 amino acids. With 0 bases removed from V and 2 bases from J, the gap between germline ends came to 9 bases. The CDR3 DNA reads TGTGCCAGCAGCTTGGGGGGGCTAACCTACGAGCAGTACTTC. This gives the protein CASSLGGLTYEQYF.

CDR3 sequence reads: CASSPGIGTEAFF. The CDR3 nucleotides read TGTGCCAGCAGCCCAGGAATAGGCACTGAAGCTTTCTTT. V usage is TRBV11-2 and J usage is TRBJ1-1; D remains ambiguous. Trimming removed 5 bases at V and 4 bases at J, with 11 bases between. The CDR3 is made up of 13 amino acids. CDR1 is SGHAT, CDR2 FQNNGV, per germline.

CDR3 amino acids: CASSSGQGYNEQFF. Here the CDR3 DNA reads TGTGCCAGCAGCTCGGGACAGGGCTACAATGAGCAGTTCTTC. The V and J genes are TRBV9 and TRBJ2-1; 9 bases are a match to TRBD1. V gave up 4 bases and J gave up 3 bases; unmatched junction bases: 2. Germline V gene sequence: CDR1 SGDLS, CDR2 YYNGEE. The CDR3 has 14 residues.

The genes are TRBV24-1 and TRBJ2-5, with 8 bases fitting TRBD1. V was pared by 4 bases and J by 2 bases, with 5 bases of the junction left unmatched. The length of the CDR3 is 15 residues. Germline V gene data show CDR1 as KGHDR and CDR2 as SFDVKD. This CDR3 reads CATSERTGRQETQYF. Written as DNA, the CDR3 is TGTGCCACCAGTGAACGGACAGGGAGACAAGAGACCCAGTACTTC.

The V call is TRBV29-1, the J call TRBJ2-7, with 7 bases matching TRBD1. Per the germline V gene, CDR1 is SQVTM and CDR2 is ANQGSEA. CDR3 length: 15 residues. V lost 4 bases to trimming and J lost 4 bases; unmatched junction nucleotides: 13. The CDR3 nucleotides are TGCAGCGTTGGACGGCCTGACAGGGTAGAATACGAGCAGTACTTC. It encodes CSVGRPDRVEYEQYF.

In regard to this clone: In the same sample, other DNA sequences code for this CDR3. V usage is TRBV5-1 and J usage is TRBJ2-7; D is unresolved. Germline CDR1 and CDR2: SGHRS and YFSETQ. The V gene lost 0 bases and the J gene lost 6 bases, with 7 bases spanning the gap. CDR3 size: 12 residues. This CDR3 reads CASSLGLREQYF. In DNA, the CDR3 is TGCGCCAGCAGCTTGGGGCTCCGCGAGCAGTACTTC. The complete variable domain, with remaining parts taken from reference TRBV5-1 and TRBJ2-7, reads KAGVTQTPRYLIKTRGQQVTLSCSPISGHRSVSWYQQTPGQGLQFLFEYFSETQRNKGNFPGRFSGRQFSNSRSEMNVSTLELGDSALYLCASSLGLREQYFGPGTRLTVT.

J is TRBJ2-5 and V is TRBV5-1; D uncertain. V lost 7 bases, J lost 1 base, and 5 bases lay in between. CDR1 is SGHRS, CDR2 YFSETQ, per germline. The CDR3 covers 11 residues. The CDR3 region has the DNA TGCGCCAGCGCGGCCCAAGAGACCCAGTACTTC. It translates to CASAAQETQYF.

The J gene is TRBJ1-1, the V gene TRBV5-1; D is undetermined. CDR1 is SGHRS, CDR2 YFSETQ, per germline. Trimming left V 0 bases short and J 1 base short, with 7 bases between. The CDR3 is 14 amino acids. The CDR3 sequence: CASSLVYGNTEAFF. CDR3 coding DNA: TGCGCCAGCAGCTTGGTGTACGGGAACACTGAAGCTTTCTTT.

This clone was observed a single time. The chain has TRBV6-6 and TRBJ1-5; 7 bases are shared with TRBD1. Germline CDR1 reads MNHNY; CDR2 reads SVGAGI (reference sequence). CDR3 length equals 14 residues. Unmatched junction bases numbered 10, after V lost 7 bases and J lost 7 bases. The CDR3 DNA reads as TGTGCCAGCACCAGACAGGGTCCGGAACAGCCCCAGCATTTT. Encoded protein: CASTRQGPEQPQHF.

J is TRBJ2-7 and V is TRBV3-1 (or the pseudogene TRBV3-2); TRBD1 agrees at 7 bases. The length of the CDR3 is 15 residues. The germline CDR1 and CDR2 sequences are LGHDT and YNNKEL (reference sequence). V was pared by 4 bases and J by 5 bases, with 11 bases of the junction left unmatched. As DNA, the CDR3 is TGTGCCAGCAGCCGACAGGGAAATCTTAAGAACGAGCAGTACTTC. This codes for CASSRQGNLKNEQYF.

V and J are TRBV7-2 and TRBJ2-5, with TRBD2 matching over 8 bases. V lost 5 bases and J lost 6; bases outside the gene matches: 8. Germline V gene sequence: CDR1 SGHTA, CDR2 FQGNSA. This CDR3 is 14 amino acids long. The CDR3 bases are TGTGCCAGCAGCCCATCGGGAGGGCCGCAGACCCAGTACTTC. Its translation is CASSPSGGPQTQYF. Drawing the rest from reference TRBV7-2 and TRBJ2-5, the complete variable domain is GAGVSQSPSNKVTEKGKDVELRCDPISGHTALYWYRQSLGQGLEFLIYFQGNSAPDKSGLPSDRFSAERTGGSVSTLTIQRTQQEDSAVYLCASSPSGGPQTQYFGPGTRLLVL.